This entry is about one T cell receptor beta chain. Its cognate antigen has yet to be identified. Qualities for individual bases were not recorded, and no much larger clone is one base off. TCRB CDR3 sequencing used the immunoSEQ assay on genomic DNA. The authors' analysis ran thus. Only a few patient CD8+ clones larger than 1% matched published virus-specific TCRB sequences when compared against them. Analyses were restricted to productive TCRB rearrangements. Defining a clone by its unique TCRB CDR3 sequence, the study calculated clonality as a productive clonality index derived from Shannon entropy. Repertoire overlap between two samples was calculated from the template counts of each clone relative to total templates per sample. A correlation with a Spearman r of more than 0.6 was found between V-gene usage by flow cytometry and V-gene usage by TCRB sequencing. What TCRdb holds here is the immuneACCESS table cut down to in-frame rearrangements. Part of the clones is not present; checked against another copy, under half of the missing clones reflect an unresolved V gene, and the others are unexplained. That table gives V, J and clone size, and the DNA gave D and trimming. Here the sample has 3,500 to 5,000 clones; approximately 93% occur a single time. Around 6.9% of the sample lies in the top ten.

CD4+ and CD8+ cells were isolated by positive magnetic bead selection on an AutoMACS, and purity was checked by flow cytometry. Clonal expansions were first screened by flow cytometry with a TCR V beta antibody panel, then characterized by TCRB deep sequencing of sorted CD8+ fractions. Peripheral blood mononuclear cells were obtained using density gradient separation with Ficoll-Paque PLUS. DNA was extracted from CD4-enriched, CD8-enriched or PBMC samples with Nucleospin Tissue or Tissue XS kits and quantified with a Qubit 2.0 fluorometer. The CDR3 has 14 amino acids, counting the end cysteine and phenylalanine. CDR3 DNA only is kept here, 42 bases in frame from base 1. Here V drops 5 bases and J drops 6 bases, and the junction holds 7 bases not matched to any gene. In the germline V gene, CDR1 corresponds to MNHEY and CDR2 to SVGAGI. This sample is drawn from a study of somatic mutations in cytotoxic T cells in rheumatoid arthritis (dated by TCRdb to about 2017). For the wider study: Right after diagnosis and prior to the start of any treatment, around 28 ml EDTA of peripheral blood was drawn from patients. TCRB deep sequencing covered 65 patients with rheumatoid arthritis along with 15 to 25 healthy controls. Patients and controls did not essentially differ in median age, which was nearly identical between the groups. Sorted V beta1+ cells also underwent TCRB sequencing, and some V beta antibody-stained T-cell populations were flow-sorted at nearly 100% purity on a FACSAria II or Sony SH800. Whether expanded CD8+ T-cell clones in untreated, newly diagnosed rheumatoid arthritis carry somatic mutations was the study question, and clonality was characterized with TCRB deep sequencing.

Overall results and qualifications from the work: CD8+ clonality increased with age in patients (Spearman r of about 0.49) but not in healthy controls. The slight underrepresentation of TRBV07 in patients was not corrected for multiple comparisons. In about an eighth of the roughly 60 patients the largest CD8+ clone exceeded 20% of CD8+ cells, and several identical CD8+ TCRB sequences were shared between blood and synovial fluid. There was no significant difference in CD8+ T-cell clonality between rheumatoid arthritis patients and age-matched healthy controls. It was unknown which antigens the expanded CD8+ clones targeted, and their absence from virus-specific databases did not exclude viral specificity.

This sequence was found in a woman aged 55-70 years with rheumatoid arthritis. Input material: CD8+ T cells sorted from blood. Recombination linked TRBV6-5 to TRBJ1-5; TRBD1 aligns with 7 central bases. The CDR3 has the sequence CASSTQQGSQPQHF. The DNA reads TGTGCCAGCAGTACCCAACAGGGGAGTCAGCCCCAGCATTTT.